Each of the 26 T cell receptor beta chains below was sequenced from the same sample in a study of blood T cells in healthy people across ages. PCR was performed a second time for about 7 to 11 cycles using a sample-barcoded 5' primer and a J-beta primer mix. MiXCR, run by TCRdb on the 5' RACE reads, gives a single entry per CDR3 protein. The profile shows about 730,000 distinct CDR3 sequences, about 42% of them singletons. Sequences were obtained from blood. Source of these receptors: a woman between 55 and 75 years old in good health.

V usage is TRBV7-2 and J usage is TRBJ2-7; D is undetermined. Trimming removed 5 bases at V and 2 bases at J, with 7 bases between. The CDR3 runs 12 residues. The germline V gene has CDR1 SGHTA and CDR2 FQGNSA. The CDR3 DNA sequence: TGTGCCAGCAGCCCTCTCGCCTACGAGCAGTACTTC. This gives the protein CASSPLAYEQYF. Using reference TRBV7-2 and TRBJ2-7 for the parts outside the CDR3, the full variable domain is GAGVSQSPSNKVTEKGKDVELRCDPISGHTALYWYRQSLGQGLEFLIYFQGNSAPDKSGLPSDRFSAERTGGSVSTLTIQRTQQEDSAVYLCASSPLAYEQYFGPGTRLTVT.

The chain links TRBV20-1 to TRBJ1-4; a weak D match, TRBD1 (5 bases). This CDR3 spans 14 amino acids. Germline values: CDR1 DFQATT, CDR2 SNEGSKA (reference sequence). Between the trimmed V and J ends, which lost 5 bases and 7 bases, there was a span of 17 bases. CDR3 nucleotides: TGCAGTGCTCAGACAGTTAATGAAGGTGAAAAACTGTTTTTT. Its protein is CSAQTVNEGEKLFF.

This rearrangement joins TRBV10-2 to TRBJ1-1; tentatively, D is TRBD1 (6 bases). Deletions cut 8 bases from V and 4 bases from J, with 14 bases between. The CDR3 runs to 13 residues. The germline V gene encodes CDR1 WSHSY and CDR2 SAAADI. This CDR3 reads CASHRDAATEAFF. The CDR3, as DNA: TGCGCCAGCCACAGGGACGCGGCCACTGAAGCTTTCTTT.

The rearrangement joins TRBV29-1 to TRBJ1-2, with 7 nucleotides matching TRBD1. Trimming took 0 bases from V and 8 from J; bases not matched to a gene: 3. CDR1 SQVTM and CDR2 ANQGSEA come from the germline V gene. This CDR3 has 12 amino acids. The CDR3 region is CSVEDRGRGYTF. In nucleotides, the CDR3 is TGCAGCGTTGAAGATAGGGGGCGAGGCTACACCTTC.

V is TRBV28 and J is TRBJ2-3; the D gene is possibly TRBD1 (5 bases). The CDR3 is 13 amino acids. The germline V gene encodes CDR1 MDHEN and CDR2 SYDVKM. V dropped 6 bases and J dropped 3 bases, with 10 bases sitting between them. The CDR3 nucleotides are TGTGCCAGCAGGGACATGGTTACAGATACGCAGTATTTT. This codes for CASRDMVTDTQYF.

The chain links TRBV6-1 to TRBJ2-3; possibly TRBD1 for D (6 bases). Germline lookup yields CDR1 MNHNS and CDR2 SASEGT. The CDR3 extends over 16 amino acids. V was trimmed by 0 bases and J by 1 base, leaving 11 bases between them. The CDR3 is CASSEAHRQGTDTQYF. The CDR3 region has the DNA TGTGCCAGCAGTGAAGCGCACCGACAGGGCACAGATACGCAGTATTTT.

The chain combines TRBV11-3 with TRBJ2-3; weak D call: TRBD2 (6 bases). V lost 1 base and J lost 5, with 16 bases in between. The length of the CDR3 is 16 residues. Per germline, CDR1 SGHNT and CDR2 YENEEA. The CDR3: CASSLGIGGAGDTQYF. DNA of the CDR3: TGTGCCAGCAGCTTAGGTATTGGGGGAGCGGGAGATACGCAGTATTTT.

The chain carries TRBV30 and TRBJ1-4, with TRBD1 as a possible D gene (6 bases). The CDR3 is 13 residues long. Germline V gene lookup returns CDR1 GTSNPN and CDR2 SVGIG (reference sequence). With 5 bases removed from V and 3 bases from J, the gap between germline ends came to 10 bases. The CDR3 protein is CAWVTGPNEKLFF. CDR3 sequence (DNA): TGTGCCTGGGTAACAGGGCCTAATGAAAAACTGTTTTTT.

This clonotype turned up a few times. The chain joins TRBV5-4 to TRBJ1-6, with a possible D match to TRBD1 (6 bases). There are 14 residues in the CDR3. Germline CDR1 reads SGHNT; CDR2 reads YYREEE (reference sequence). V lost 2 bases to trimming and J lost 8 bases, with 11 bases between them. The CDR3 bases are TGTGCCAGCAGCTTTCAGGGGAATTATTCACCCCTCCACTTT. Its protein product is CASSFQGNYSPLHF.

This clonotype has more than one count but fewer than ten. CDR3 coding DNA: TGCAGCGGTTGGGGGGCCTTTAATGAAAAACTGTTTTTT. Translating gives CSGWGAFNEKLFF. The V gene is TRBV29-1, the J gene TRBJ1-4; TRBD1 might be the D (6 bases). The length of the CDR3 is 13 residues. Germline CDR1 reads SQVTM; CDR2 reads ANQGSEA. Trimming shortened V by 7 bases and J by 4 bases, and 13 bases separated the two germline ends.

This clonotype was found a few times. The chain recombines TRBV4-3 with TRBJ2-7; 10 bases fit TRBD2. With V trimmed by 0 bases and J by 5 bases, 19 bases remained unmatched. Germline CDR1 LGHNA, CDR2 YSLEER. The CDR3 loop spans 20 amino acids. The CDR3, as DNA: TGCGCCAGCAGCCAAGATGGTGGAGTCTCTAGCGGGAGTTGGTTCGACGAGCAGTACTTC. It specifies CASSQDGGVSSGSWFDEQYF.

In this sample, this clonotype turned up once. The chain carries TRBV9 and TRBJ1-2; no definite D call. The V end was cut by 4 bases, the J end by 4 bases, with 14 bases between. The CDR3 is 14 residues long. CDR1 SGDLS and CDR2 YYNGEE come from the germline V gene. Written as DNA, the CDR3 is TGTGCCAGCAGCCCCCTCACAGAGACCTATGGCTACACCTTC. Translation gives CASSPLTETYGYTF. Drawing the rest from reference TRBV9 and TRBJ1-2, the complete variable domain is DSGVTQTPKHLITATGQRVTLRCSPRSGDLSVYWYQQSLDQGLQFLIQYYNGEERAKGNILERFSAQQFPDLHSELNLSSLELGDSALYFCASSPLTETYGYTFGSGTRLTVV.

The rearrangement links TRBV9 to TRBJ2-2; 8 bases fit TRBD1. The junction had 7 bases not matched to a gene; V was cut back by 3 bases and J by 3 bases. Germline V gene lookup returns CDR1 SGDLS and CDR2 YYNGEE. The CDR3 contains 16 residues. The CDR3 DNA sequence: TGTGCCAGCAGCGGACAGCAGGGGGCGGACACCGGGGAGCTGTTTTTT. As protein: CASSGQQGADTGELFF.

This clonotype was detected only a few times. The chain recombines TRBV10-3 with TRBJ1-6; 7 bases fit TRBD1. J was trimmed by 8 bases and V by 6 bases; bases with no gene match: 7. The CDR3 covers 14 residues. From germline, CDR1 is ENHRY and CDR2 SYGVKD. Written as DNA, the CDR3 is TGTGCCATCAGCCCGACAGGGATGGATTCACCCCTCCACTTT. It encodes CAISPTGMDSPLHF.

The V gene is TRBV27, the J gene TRBJ2-6, with D perhaps matching TRBD1 (6 bases). CDR1 is MNHEY, CDR2 SMNVEV, per germline (reference sequence). This CDR3 is 17 amino acids long. V was pared by 5 bases and J by 0 bases, with 14 bases between. The CDR3 sequence is CASSVSQGSSGANVLTF. The CDR3, as DNA: TGTGCCAGCAGTGTGTCGCAGGGGAGCTCTGGGGCCAACGTCCTGACTTTC. Using reference TRBV27 and TRBJ2-6 for the parts outside the CDR3, the full variable domain is EAQVTQNPRYLITVTGKKLTVTCSQNMNHEYMSWYRQDPGLGLRQIYYSMNVEVTDKGDVPEGYKVSRKEKRNFPLILESPSPNQTSLYFCASSVSQGSSGANVLTFGAGSRLTVL.

The V gene is TRBV24-1, the J gene TRBJ2-1; 9 positions agree with TRBD1. Per germline, CDR1 KGHDR and CDR2 SFDVKD. The ends lost 4 bases at V and 6 bases at J; junction bases unmatched: 6. This CDR3 spans 15 amino acids. For the CDR3, the DNA is TGTGCCACCAGTGACCTCCGGACAGGGGTCAATGAGCAGTTCTTC. Its translation is CATSDLRTGVNEQFF.

The sample holds a few counts of this clonotype. The chain carries TRBV4-3 and TRBJ1-6; D gene ambiguous. The V end was cut by 1 base, the J end by 5 bases, with 3 bases between. CDR1 is LGHNA and CDR2 is YSLEER in the germline V gene. The CDR3 consists of 13 residues. DNA for the CDR3: TGCGCCAGCAGCCAAGTTCATAATTCACCCCTCCACTTT. This gives the protein CASSQVHNSPLHF.

Worth noting for this clonotype: This may be a read error: a much more frequent sequence differs by one nucleotide. This chain links TRBV12-3 or TRBV12-4 with TRBJ2-3; 13 bases match TRBD2. This CDR3 has 17 amino acids. This CDR3 reads CARRPWTSGSGTDTQYF. The DNA of the CDR3 is TGTGCCCGCAGACCATGGACTAGCGGGAGTGGTACAGATACGCAGTATTTT.

V and J are TRBV12-3 or TRBV12-4 and TRBJ2-3, with TRBD2 matching over 7 bases. V lost 7 bases and J lost 2; bases outside the gene matches: 12. The CDR3 has 16 residues. The chain's CDR3 is CASNTWTSLDTDTQYF. CDR3 DNA: TGTGCCAGCAATACTTGGACTAGTTTAGACACAGATACGCAGTATTTT.

V usage is TRBV13 and J usage is TRBJ2-1; D is perhaps TRBD2 (6 bases). V was cut by 5 bases and J by 2 bases, with 16 bases left in between. Germline V CDR1 and CDR2: PRHDT, FYEKMQ (reference sequence). The CDR3 contains 16 residues. The CDR3 reads CASSASGSGTYNEQFF. DNA for the CDR3: TGTGCCAGCAGCGCCTCCGGGAGCGGCACCTACAATGAGCAGTTCTTC.

The chain uses TRBV5-1 and TRBJ2-3; a possible D gene is TRBD1 (6 bases). The CDR3 is made up of 13 amino acids. The ends were cut back, 5 bases at V and 3 bases at J, with 10 bases in the middle. Germline values: CDR1 SGHRS, CDR2 YFSETQ. The CDR3 here is CASRRTATDTQYF. In nucleotides, the CDR3 is TGCGCCAGCAGGCGGACAGCGACAGATACGCAGTATTTT.

The chain couples TRBV29-1 to TRBJ2-1; D unresolved. Per the germline V gene, CDR1 is SQVTM and CDR2 is ANQGSEA. Trimming took off 6 bases at V and 8 bases at J, with 14 bases between the two ends. The CDR3 totals 12 residues. CDR3: CSVIGFGDEQFF. The CDR3 DNA follows: TGCAGCGTAATAGGGTTCGGTGATGAGCAGTTCTTC.

The chain combines TRBV20-1 with TRBJ2-4, with D uncertain. This CDR3 is 11 amino acids long. Germline V lookup: CDR1 DFQATT, CDR2 SNEGSKA (reference sequence). V was shortened by 0 bases and J by 13 bases, with 10 bases between the two germline ends. The CDR3 loop is CSARDGAEQYF. The CDR3 region has the DNA TGCAGTGCTAGAGATGGAGCTGAGCAGTACTTC.

This clonotype was observed a few times. The chain has TRBV5-1 and TRBJ2-4, with D possibly being TRBD2 (6 bases). The CDR3 is 14 residues long. CDR1 is SGHRS and CDR2 is YFSETQ in the germline V gene. The ends were cut back, 2 bases at V and 8 bases at J, with 14 bases in the middle. The CDR3 nucleotides are TGCGCCAGCAGCTTTGCGGGGCTTGAGGACATTCAGTACTTC. This translates into CASSFAGLEDIQYF.

The V call is TRBV27, the J call TRBJ2-1; no firm D call. The CDR3 consists of 14 residues. Germline CDR1 and CDR2: MNHEY and SMNVEV (reference sequence). The V gene lost 4 bases and the J gene lost 8 bases, with 15 bases spanning the gap. The CDR3 bases are TGTGCCAGCAGTTGGGGAACGGATTACGATGAGCAGTTCTTC. This translates into CASSWGTDYDEQFF.

The chain carries TRBV11-2 and TRBJ1-5; 12 positions agree with TRBD1. The CDR3 sequence is 15 residues long. Germline CDR1 is SGHAT and CDR2 is FQNNGV. Losses at the gene ends were 1 base for V and 7 bases for J; bases not matched to a gene: 2. The CDR3 sequence: CASSLGDRGQQPQHF. The CDR3 DNA reads as TGTGCCAGCAGCTTAGGGGACAGGGGGCAGCAGCCCCAGCATTTT. Combining the CDR3 with reference TRBV11-2 and TRBJ1-5 gives the whole variable domain EAGVAQSPRYKIIEKRQSVAFWCNPISGHATLYWYQQILGQGPKLLIQFQNNGVVDDSQLPKDRFSAERLKGVDSTLKIQPAKLEDSAVYLCASSLGDRGQQPQHFGDGTRLSIL.